A selection of T cell receptor beta chains follows, all from one sample in a study of Ad26.COV2.S vaccination and SARS-CoV-2 variants. TCRdb's copy holds only in-frame clones and misses some; the assay was immunoSEQ multiplex PCR. The sample lists approximately 250,000 clones; roughly nine tenths were seen once. The sequences come from peripheral blood, collected in a trial of Ad26.COV2.S vaccine versus placebo. Receptors originate from a person aged 18-60 years who received the Ad26.COV2.S COVID-19 vaccine or a placebo. Each CDR3 is given with its conserved first and last residue. The D gene is left open where the match is weak. Some rows have no size entry. The others give once, few or many, or a class for an expanded clone.

V gene: TRBV7-8
clone size: -
D gene: TRBD2
J gene: TRBJ2-3
CDR3 DNA: TGTGCCAGCAGCTCTTCGGCTAGCGGGGGCCGGGCAGATACGCAGTATTTT
CDR3 protein: CASSSSASGGRADTQYF

V gene: TRBV14
clone size: -
D gene: -
J gene: TRBJ2-1
CDR3 DNA: TGTGCCAGCAGCCAGCTGACCTCTGGCTATGAGCAGTTCTTC
CDR3 protein: CASSQLTSGYEQFF

V gene: TRBV7-9
clone size: -
D gene: -
J gene: TRBJ1-2
CDR3 DNA: TGTGCCAGCAGCACGAGTGGGGGGAGGCAAAACTATGGCTACACCTTC
CDR3 protein: CASSTSGGRQNYGYTF

V gene: TRBV6-2/TRBV6-3
clone size: -
D gene: -
J gene: TRBJ2-1
CDR3 DNA: TGTGCCAGCAGTTACGGGCAGGGCTCCTACAATGAGCAGTTCTTC
CDR3 protein: CASSYGQGSYNEQFF

V gene: TRBV4-1
clone size: -
D gene: -
J gene: TRBJ1-4
CDR3 DNA: TGCGCCAGCAGCCAAGGACAGACAAATGAAAAACTGTTTTTT
CDR3 protein: CASSQGQTNEKLFF

V gene: TRBV5-1
clone size: -
D gene: TRBD1
J gene: TRBJ2-2
CDR3 DNA: TGCGCCAGCAGCCCGGGACAGGGGGGAGCCGGGGAGCTGTTTTTT
CDR3 protein: CASSPGQGGAGELFF

V gene: TRBV9
clone size: -
D gene: -
J gene: TRBJ2-4
CDR3 DNA: TGTGCCAGCAGCGTAGGTTTAGCCAAAAACATTCAGTACTTC
CDR3 protein: CASSVGLAKNIQYF

V gene: TRBV4-1
clone size: -
D gene: TRBD2
J gene: TRBJ2-2
CDR3 DNA: TGCGCCAGCAGCCAAGGGTATCGAGCGGGGGCTATCGCAACCGGGGAGCTGTTTTTT
CDR3 protein: CASSQGYRAGAIATGELFF

V gene: TRBV7-3
clone size: once
D gene: -
J gene: TRBJ1-1
CDR3 DNA: TGTGCCAGCAGCTTCCTCCCTGGGACTGAAGCTTTCTTT
CDR3 protein: CASSFLPGTEAFF

V gene: TRBV4-2
clone size: -
D gene: TRBD2
J gene: TRBJ2-1
CDR3 DNA: TGTGCCAGCAGCCCAGAACGTGGTAGCGGGGGGGACAATGAGCAGTTCTTC
CDR3 protein: CASSPERGSGGDNEQFF

V gene: TRBV7-2
clone size: -
D gene: TRBD2
J gene: TRBJ2-1
CDR3 DNA: TGTGCCAGCAGCCCTGGGGGCTTAGCGGGAGGGATAGGCCGTGAGCAGTTCTTC
CDR3 protein: CASSPGGLAGGIGREQFF

V gene: TRBV11-2
clone size: -
D gene: -
J gene: TRBJ1-1
CDR3 DNA: TGTGCCAGCAGCTTAGTAGGGCCGGCTCACATGAACACTGAAGCTTTCTTT
CDR3 protein: CASSLVGPAHMNTEAFF

V gene: TRBV27
clone size: -
D gene: TRBD1
J gene: TRBJ2-5
CDR3 DNA: TGTGCCAGCAGTTTGACCGGGACAGGGGGCGTTCTCGTAGAGACCCAGTACTTC
CDR3 protein: CASSLTGTGGVLVETQYF

V gene: TRBV7-2
clone size: -
D gene: -
J gene: TRBJ2-5
CDR3 DNA: TGTGCCAGCAGCTTATTGTGGGGAATACAAGAGACCCAGTACTTC
CDR3 protein: CASSLLWGIQETQYF